One and the same sample provided the 25 T cell receptor beta chains below, sequenced in a study of blood T cell repertoires in COVID-19. Clones were sequenced by immunoSEQ multiplex PCR, and TCRdb holds only the in-frame ones, with some missing. The profile covers over 200,000 clones, with roughly 84% appearing a single time and 15% to 20% taken by the ten largest. The sample taken for sequencing was peripheral blood. The receptors stem from an elderly woman with active or convalescent COVID-19.

The V gene is TRBV21-1, the J gene TRBJ2-1; the table's TRBD2 call for D was not verified on the DNA. TRBV21-1 is annotated as a pseudogene. This CDR3 is built from 16 residues. The CDR3 DNA reads as TGTGCCAGCAGTCATCAACTAGCGGGGGGCCACGATGAGCAGTTCTTC. Encoded protein: CASSHQLAGGHDEQFF.

V gene TRBV18 combines with J gene TRBJ1-2, with D possibly matching TRBD1 (5 bases). CDR3 length: 12 residues. Germline values: CDR1 KGHSH, CDR2 LQKENI. Deletions cut 6 bases from V and 5 bases from J, with 10 bases between. The CDR3 sequence is CASSQGVYGYTF. The CDR3 DNA is TGTGCCAGCTCGCAGGGTGTATATGGCTACACCTTC.

The chain uses TRBV5-4 and TRBJ2-3, with D perhaps matching TRBD2 (6 bases). Germline CDR1 reads SGHNT; CDR2 reads YYREEE (reference sequence). The V gene lost 4 bases and the J gene lost 3 bases, with 15 bases spanning the gap. The CDR3 covers 15 residues. The CDR3 DNA reads as TGTGCCAGCAGCATGACTAGTATTAAGACAGATACGCAGTATTTT. This translates into CASSMTSIKTDTQYF.

V is TRBV3-1 (or the pseudogene TRBV3-2) and J is TRBJ2-3; TRBD2 matches 13 bases. Trimming cost V 6 bases and J 3 bases; bases outside gene matches: 9. The CDR3 is 17 residues long. Germline CDR1 and CDR2: LGHDT and YNNKEL (reference sequence). CDR3 DNA: TGTGCCAGCAGTCCCGGGACTAGCGGGGTAGAAACAGATACGCAGTATTTT. Translated, it gives CASSPGTSGVETDTQYF.

The chain recombines TRBV5-1 with TRBJ1-1, with 10 positions matching TRBD1. The junction had 12 bases not matched to a gene; V was cut back by 4 bases and J by 0 bases. The CDR3 has 18 amino acids. The germline V gene encodes CDR1 SGHRS and CDR2 YFSETQ. The CDR3 region has the DNA TGCGCCAGCAGCGGGGGGACAGGGGCTTTTCTGGTGAACACTGAAGCTTTCTTT. Protein: CASSGGTGAFLVNTEAFF.

This clone was detected once. The rearrangement uses TRBV5-1 and TRBJ2-2; no reliable D call. Germline CDR1 SGHRS, CDR2 YFSETQ. This CDR3 spans 13 amino acids. Trimming took 4 bases from V and 6 from J, leaving 10 bases between them. The CDR3 spells CASSPLGAGELFF. CDR3 bases: TGCGCCAGCAGCCCCCTGGGCGCCGGGGAGCTGTTTTTT. The variable domain in full, completed from reference TRBV5-1 and TRBJ2-2, reads KAGVTQTPRYLIKTRGQQVTLSCSPISGHRSVSWYQQTPGQGLQFLFEYFSETQRNKGNFPGRFSGRQFSNSRSEMNVSTLELGDSALYLCASSPLGAGELFFGEGSRLTVL.

V usage is TRBV2 and J usage is TRBJ2-5, with D perhaps matching TRBD2 (6 bases). V was pared by 3 bases and J by 4 bases, with 12 bases between. Germline CDR1 SNHLY, CDR2 FYNNEI. The CDR3 has 14 residues. The CDR3 nucleotides read TGTGCCAGCAGTGAGACTAGGCCAAGAGAGACCCAGTACTTC. Encoded protein: CASSETRPRETQYF.

This rearrangement joins TRBV28 to TRBJ1-3; tentatively, D is TRBD1 (6 bases). Trimming removed 5 bases at V and 0 bases at J, with 14 bases between. Germline V gene sequence: CDR1 MDHEN, CDR2 SYDVKM. This CDR3 region has 16 residues. The CDR3 here is CASSPPDSDSGNTIYF. In DNA form, the CDR3 reads TGTGCCAGCAGTCCCCCGGACAGTGACTCTGGAAACACCATATATTTT.

The CDR3 protein is CASSGSRPGNTIYF. In DNA form, the CDR3 reads TGTGCCAGCTCAGGCTCCCGCCCTGGAAACACCATATATTTT. The gene calls are TRBV18 and TRBJ1-3; D gene uncertain. This CDR3 has 14 amino acids. The germline V gene encodes CDR1 KGHSH and CDR2 LQKENI. Trimming removed 5 bases from V and 2 bases from J, with 10 bases in between. Based on the CDR3 plus reference TRBV18 and TRBJ1-3, the full variable domain is NAGVMQNPRHLVRRRGQEARLRCSPMKGHSHVYWYRQLPEEGLKFMVYLQKENIIDESGMPKERFSAEFPKEGPSILRIQQVVRGDSAAYFCASSGSRPGNTIYFGEGSWLTVV.

This clone came up a few times. The V gene is TRBV27, the J gene TRBJ1-5; D remains unclear. Germline V gene sequence: CDR1 MNHEY, CDR2 SMNVEV (reference sequence). The CDR3 extends over 13 amino acids. V lost 2 bases, J lost 6 bases, and 8 bases lay in between. The CDR3 coding sequence is TGTGCCAGCAGTTTAGTGTGGAGTCAGCCCCAGCATTTT. It is translated as CASSLVWSQPQHF.

V and J are TRBV7-9 and TRBJ1-1; D not certain. This CDR3 is 12 amino acids long. V was clipped by 5 bases and J by 0 bases, with 4 bases between them. Germline assignment: CDR1 SEHNR and CDR2 FQNEAQ (reference sequence). The CDR3 nucleotides read TGTGCCAGCAGCCCAATGAACACTGAAGCTTTCTTT. Residues: CASSPMNTEAFF.

V and J are TRBV5-4 and TRBJ2-4; 7 bases are a match to TRBD2. In germline, CDR1 is SGHNT, CDR2 YYREEE (reference sequence). Losses at the gene ends were 0 bases for V and 5 bases for J; bases not matched to a gene: 8. The CDR3 has 16 residues. The CDR3 DNA follows: TGTGCCAGCAGCTTGGGCGGGGGTTGGGGTCAAAACATTCAGTACTTC. Residues: CASSLGGGWGQNIQYF.

This chain connects TRBV5-4 to TRBJ1-1; 10 nucleotides align to TRBD1. The CDR3 extends over 14 amino acids. From germline, CDR1 is SGHNT and CDR2 YYREEE (reference sequence). The junction had 5 bases not matched to a gene; V was cut back by 4 bases and J by 5 bases. The CDR3 is CASSATGGPTEAFF. The CDR3 DNA reads as TGTGCCAGCAGCGCGACAGGGGGCCCGACTGAAGCTTTCTTT.

The genes are TRBV5-1 and TRBJ2-6; 8 bases are shared with TRBD1. This CDR3 region has 21 residues. Germline-derived CDR1 and CDR2 are SGHRS and YFSETQ. V dropped 1 base and J dropped 1; count of bases not matched to a gene: 16. The CDR3 DNA sequence: TGCGCCAGCAGCTTGAATGCAGGGGGCTCAGGATTTTCGTCTGGGGCCAACGTCCTGACTTTC. Translated, it gives CASSLNAGGSGFSSGANVLTF.

Only one count was recorded for this clone. Written as DNA, the CDR3 is TGTGCCAGCAGCGGCACTAGCGGGAACACCGGGGAGCTGTTTTTT. It encodes CASSGTSGNTGELFF. The V gene is TRBV4-2, the J gene TRBJ2-2; the match to TRBD2 covers 8 bases. Trimming cost V 5 bases and J 1 base; bases outside gene matches: 3. Germline V gene sequence: CDR1 LGHNA, CDR2 YNFKEQ. The CDR3 is made up of 15 amino acids.

The V call is TRBV2, the J call TRBJ2-3, with TRBD2 matching over 14 bases. The CDR3 extends over 17 amino acids. V was clipped by 5 bases and J by 3 bases; unmatched bases: 7. Per the germline V gene, CDR1 is SNHLY and CDR2 is FYNNEI. CDR3 sequence reads: CASSRARTSGRTDTQYF. The CDR3 DNA sequence: TGTGCCAGCAGTAGAGCGAGGACTAGCGGGAGGACAGATACGCAGTATTTT. Combining the CDR3 with reference TRBV2 and TRBJ2-3 gives the whole variable domain EPEVTQTPSHQVTQMGQEVILRCVPISNHLYFYWYRQILGQKVEFLVSFYNNEISEKSEIFDDQFSVERPDGSNFTLKIRSTKLEDSAMYFCASSRARTSGRTDTQYFGPGTRLTVL.

The genes are TRBV29-1 and TRBJ2-5; 8 bases are a match to TRBD1. The germline CDR1 and CDR2 sequences are SQVTM and ANQGSEA. The CDR3 is 13 amino acids. Trimming cost V 5 bases and J 4 bases; bases outside gene matches: 6. CDR3 protein: CSVSVQGGETQYF. CDR3 DNA: TGCAGCGTTTCTGTACAGGGGGGAGAGACCCAGTACTTC.

The J gene is TRBJ1-1, the V gene TRBV27, with D possibly being TRBD1 (6 bases). CDR3 length: 17 amino acids. Trimming removed 3 bases from V and 3 bases from J, with 20 bases in between. Germline assignment: CDR1 MNHEY and CDR2 SMNVEV (reference sequence). This CDR3 is CASSFSNRVSWDTEAFF. CDR3 DNA: TGTGCCAGCAGTTTCTCAAACAGGGTGTCCTGGGACACTGAAGCTTTCTTT.

The rearrangement links TRBV6-2 or TRBV6-3 to TRBJ2-1, with D unclear. Germline values: CDR1 MNHEY, CDR2 SVGEGT. The CDR3 consists of 17 residues. Deletions cut 0 bases from V and 7 bases from J, with 19 bases between. The CDR3: CASSYSHLEPLQNEQFF. Written as DNA, the CDR3 is TGTGCCAGCAGTTACTCCCATCTAGAGCCCCTACAAAATGAGCAGTTCTTC.

The sample holds one count of this clone. The CDR3 bases are TGCGCCAGCAGCTCGACTAGTTCTAGCACAGATACGCAGTATTTT. Translating it yields CASSSTSSSTDTQYF. The chain combines TRBV5-1 with TRBJ2-3, with D possibly being TRBD2 (6 bases). The CDR3 consists of 15 residues. V dropped 3 bases and J dropped 0 bases, with 11 bases sitting between them. From germline, CDR1 is SGHRS and CDR2 YFSETQ.

The chain joins TRBV3-1 (or the pseudogene TRBV3-2) to TRBJ1-1, with 7 bases that match TRBD1. The junction had 8 bases not matched to a gene; V was cut back by 4 bases and J by 3 bases. The CDR3 length is 15 residues. Per germline, CDR1 LGHDT and CDR2 YNNKEL (reference sequence). In DNA form, the CDR3 reads TGTGCCAGCAGCCGTCGACAGGGAAGGGACACTGAAGCTTTCTTT. This translates into CASSRRQGRDTEAFF.

The V call is TRBV5-8, the J call TRBJ1-6; TRBD1 agrees at 7 bases. The CDR3 loop spans 14 amino acids. Germline values: CDR1 SGHTS, CDR2 YDEGEE. V shed 4 bases, J shed 7 bases, and the junction held 5 bases outside the gene matches. The CDR3 protein is CASSTGQKNSPLHF. In DNA form, the CDR3 reads TGTGCCAGCAGCACGGGACAGAAGAATTCACCCCTCCACTTT.

DNA of the CDR3: TGTGCCAGCAGTGCCGGGACAGGGATCTATGGCTACACCTTC. It encodes CASSAGTGIYGYTF. This chain uses TRBV27 with TRBJ1-2, with 9 positions matching TRBD1. This CDR3 is 14 amino acids long. J lost 4 bases, V lost 5 bases, and 5 bases had no gene match. In germline, CDR1 is MNHEY, CDR2 SMNVEV (reference sequence).

V usage is TRBV28 and J usage is TRBJ2-5; D is possibly TRBD2 (7 bases). The germline gives CDR1 MDHEN, CDR2 SYDVKM. V lost 5 bases, J lost 1 base, and 14 bases lay in between. The CDR3 consists of 15 residues. The CDR3 sequence: CASSGGGQTQETQYF. For the CDR3, the DNA is TGTGCCAGCAGTGGCGGGGGCCAAACCCAAGAGACCCAGTACTTC.

The V call is TRBV30, the J call TRBJ1-3, with a weak D call TRBD1 (5 bases). Trimming left V 3 bases short and J 2 bases short, with 8 bases between. The length of the CDR3 is 13 residues. The germline gives CDR1 GTSNPN, CDR2 SVGIG (reference sequence). In nucleotides, the CDR3 is TGTGCCTGGAGGCGGGGGACTGGAAACACCATATATTTT. It yields the protein CAWRRGTGNTIYF.